What follows are 18 T cell receptor beta chains derived from one specimen sequenced in a study of glioma-infiltrating T cells. Using RNA template, CDR3s of TCR alpha and beta were amplified with iRepertoire arm-PCR. TCRdb re-called the multiplex PCR reads with MiXCR, one entry per CDR3 protein. The table shows some 120,000 distinct CDR3 sequences, with roughly 25% occurring only once. Input material: glioma tissue, nonneoplastic brain tissue, or PBMCs (not recorded which). The receptors derive from a human donor with low-grade glioma or glioblastoma, undergoing nonglioma brain surgery, or in good health (not recorded which).

The rearrangement uses TRBV19 and TRBJ2-7; 10 bases are a match to TRBD1. The trim removed 6 bases at V and 4 bases at J, leaving 9 bases unmatched. The CDR3 consists of 15 residues. In germline, CDR1 is LNHDA, CDR2 SQIVND (reference sequence). The CDR3 reads CASSPTTGGLYEQYF. The CDR3 nucleotides read TGTGCCAGTAGCCCTACGACAGGGGGCTTGTACGAGCAGTACTTC.

This clonotype occurred many times. This chain uses TRBV3-1 with TRBJ2-7, with 10 bases aligning to TRBD2. Germline V gene lookup returns CDR1 LGHDT and CDR2 YNNKEL (reference sequence). Trimming removed 0 bases from V and 7 bases from J; junction bases left unmatched: 6. The CDR3 spans 15 residues. The CDR3 region has the DNA TGTGCCAGCAGCCAAGACCTAGCGGGAGCGCGTGAGCAGTACTTC. Translation gives CASSQDLAGAREQYF.

Ten or more counts support this clonotype. The genes are TRBV28 and TRBJ2-1; a weak D match, TRBD1 (5 bases). Germline V lookup: CDR1 MDHEN, CDR2 SYDVKM. Trimming removed 5 bases from V and 8 bases from J, with 10 bases in between. There are 12 residues in the CDR3. CDR3 DNA sequence: TGTGCCAGCAGTCTCGCAGGGTATGAGCAGTTCTTC. It translates to CASSLAGYEQFF.

This clonotype has a count of ten or more. The rearrangement links TRBV2 to TRBJ2-1; D is perhaps TRBD2 (5 bases). This CDR3 contains 15 residues. Trimming shortened V by 3 bases and J by 4 bases, and 13 bases separated the two germline ends. Per germline, CDR1 SNHLY and CDR2 FYNNEI. CDR3 bases: TGTGCCAGCAGTGACGGTCTAGCAGATTACAATGAGCAGTTCTTC. Its translation is CASSDGLADYNEQFF.

A note on this clonotype: Compared with germline, one end of the junction differs, possibly owing to a read error. This sequence joins TRBV7-3 and TRBJ2-2; 8 bases match TRBD1. CDR3 length: 15 amino acids. Per germline, CDR1 SGHTA and CDR2 FQGTGA. The CDR3 loop reads CASRFGDRRTGELFF. In nucleotides, the CDR3 is TGTGCCAGCCGCTTTGGGGACAGGCGCACCGGGGAGCTGTTTTTT.

The chain links TRBV30 to TRBJ2-7, with D possibly being TRBD1 or TRBD2 (6 bases each). Germline V gene data show CDR1 as GTSNPN and CDR2 as SVGIG (reference sequence). V gave up 3 bases and J gave up 7 bases, with 13 bases separating them. This CDR3 has 12 amino acids. CDR3 region: CAWRRGAEEQYF. The DNA for the CDR3 is TGTGCCTGGAGGAGGGGGGCCGAGGAGCAGTACTTC.

This sequence joins TRBV12-3 or TRBV12-4 and TRBJ1-4; TRBD1 might be the D (5 bases). V gave up 6 bases and J gave up 8 bases, with 19 bases separating them. The CDR3 has 15 amino acids. The CDR3 DNA sequence: TGTGCCAGCAGCCCCCTGGGGCCGAGAAGAGAAAAACTGTTTTTT. Encoded protein: CASSPLGPRREKLFF.

At least ten counts were recorded for this clonotype. The J gene is TRBJ1-2, the V gene TRBV6-1, with 10 bases aligning to TRBD1. Germline CDR1 reads MNHNS; CDR2 reads SASEGT. The V and J ends lost 5 bases and 8 bases, in that order; junction bases with no gene match: 8. The CDR3 sequence is 14 residues long. The CDR3 loop is CASSSPGQGLGYTF. CDR3 coding DNA: TGTGCCAGCAGTTCCCCGGGACAGGGGTTAGGCTACACCTTC.

The genes are TRBV20-1 and TRBJ1-3; D not certain. Germline V lookup: CDR1 DFQATT, CDR2 SNEGSKA (reference sequence). The V end lost 5 bases, the J end lost 8 bases, and 10 bases lay between the germline ends. The CDR3 runs 11 residues. The CDR3 nucleotides are TGCAGTGCTCGTCCGCTGTACACCATATATTTT. Amino acids: CSARPLYTIYF.

This clonotype was detected ten times or more. The rearrangement joins TRBV14 to TRBJ1-5; D remains unclear. The V gene lost 0 bases and the J gene lost 4 bases, with 4 bases spanning the gap. Germline V CDR1 and CDR2: SGHDN, FVKESK. The CDR3 covers 13 residues. The CDR3 protein is CASSQETNQPQHF. CDR3 bases: TGTGCCAGCAGCCAAGAGACTAATCAGCCCCAGCATTTT.

This clonotype was seen a handful of times. Compared with germline, one end of the junction differs, possibly owing to a read error. J is TRBJ1-2 and V is TRBV9, with TRBD1 matching 7 bases. CDR3 size: 10 residues. The germline gives CDR1 SGDLS, CDR2 YYNGEE. The CDR3: CASGTAPIAF. The CDR3 bases are TGTGCCAGCGGGACAGCCCCTATCGCCTTC.

Concerning this clonotype: A much larger clone differs from this one at a single base, so this may be a read error. V usage is TRBV7-2 and J usage is TRBJ2-7, with 7 bases matching TRBD1. Looked up from germline, CDR1 is SGHTA and CDR2 is FQGNSA. CDR3 length equals 15 residues. V shed 1 base, J shed 3 bases, and the junction held 6 bases outside the gene matches. CDR3 loop: CASSLERAGGYEQYF. The CDR3 bases are TGTGCCAGCAGCTTAGAAAGGGCAGGGGGCTACGAGCAGTACTTC.

This clonotype appeared a few times. This is likely a read error, given that the CDR3 carries no conserved phenylalanine or tryptophan at its end. The chain recombines TRBV5-4 with TRBJ2-7; 7 nucleotides align to TRBD2. V lost 2 bases to trimming and J lost 3 bases; unmatched junction nucleotides: 5. CDR1 and CDR2 from the germline V gene are SGHNT and YYREEE (reference sequence). The CDR3 contains 14 residues. The CDR3: CASSLKGGSYEQYL. The CDR3 DNA follows: TGTGCCAGCAGCTTAAAGGGCGGGAGCTACGAGCAGTACCTC.

This clonotype was seen many times. This chain links TRBV7-8 with TRBJ2-5; D uncertain. The germline CDR1 and CDR2 sequences are SGHVS and FQNEAQ. Trimming removed 3 bases at V and 2 bases at J, with 19 bases between. This CDR3 is 17 amino acids long. CDR3: CASSFKVGRIYQETQYF. The CDR3 DNA sequence: TGTGCCAGCAGCTTTAAGGTCGGGCGAATTTATCAAGAGACCCAGTACTTC.

This clonotype was seen only a few times. This sequence joins TRBV11-2 and TRBJ2-5; no clear D gene. The CDR3 totals 17 residues. Germline V gene lookup returns CDR1 SGHAT and CDR2 FQNNGV. Trimming stripped 2 bases from V and 4 bases from J, with 20 bases between. CDR3 residues: CASSLWSLSGWLETQYF. In DNA form, the CDR3 reads TGTGCCAGCAGCTTATGGTCCCTCTCCGGTTGGCTAGAGACCCAGTACTTC.

Many counts were recorded for this clonotype. V usage is TRBV29-1 and J usage is TRBJ2-1; 7 positions agree with TRBD1. This CDR3 has 14 amino acids. Germline V lookup: CDR1 SQVTM, CDR2 ANQGSEA. The V and J ends lost 2 bases and 1 base, in that order; junction bases with no gene match: 2. The CDR3 reads CSVERDRSYNEQFF. The CDR3 coding sequence is TGCAGCGTTGAAAGGGACAGATCCTACAATGAGCAGTTCTTC.

This clonotype appeared many times. The chain carries TRBV7-3 and TRBJ2-5; weak D call: TRBD1 (5 bases). Germline V gene lookup returns CDR1 SGHTA and CDR2 FQGTGA. V lost 3 bases to trimming and J lost 5 bases, with 10 bases between them. This CDR3 contains 13 residues. CDR3 sequence reads: CASSFQGGETQYF. In DNA form, the CDR3 reads TGTGCCAGCAGCTTCCAGGGCGGCGAGACCCAGTACTTC.

This clonotype was observed at least ten times. The chain couples TRBV10-3 to TRBJ2-7, with D tentatively TRBD1 (6 bases). Trimming took off 10 bases at V and 1 base at J, with 17 bases between the two ends. The CDR3 consists of 14 residues. CDR1 is ENHRY and CDR2 is SYGVKD in the germline V gene. The CDR3, as DNA: TGTGCCACCTGTCCGCATCAGGGGTCCTACGAGCAGTACTTC. The encoded protein is CATCPHQGSYEQYF.